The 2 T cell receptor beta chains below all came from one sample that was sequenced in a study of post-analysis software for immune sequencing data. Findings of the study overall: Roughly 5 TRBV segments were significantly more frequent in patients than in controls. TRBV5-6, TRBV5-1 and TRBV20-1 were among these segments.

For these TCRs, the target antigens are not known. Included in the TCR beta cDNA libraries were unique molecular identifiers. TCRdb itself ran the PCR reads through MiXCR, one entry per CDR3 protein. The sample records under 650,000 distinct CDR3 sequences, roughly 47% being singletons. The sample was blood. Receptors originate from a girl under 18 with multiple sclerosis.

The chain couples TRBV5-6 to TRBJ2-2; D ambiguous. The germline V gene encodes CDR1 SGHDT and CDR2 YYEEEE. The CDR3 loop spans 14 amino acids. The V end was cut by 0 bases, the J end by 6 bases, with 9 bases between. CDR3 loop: CASSLGVWAGELFF. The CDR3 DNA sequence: TGTGCCAGCAGCTTGGGCGTTTGGGCCGGGGAGCTGTTTTTT.

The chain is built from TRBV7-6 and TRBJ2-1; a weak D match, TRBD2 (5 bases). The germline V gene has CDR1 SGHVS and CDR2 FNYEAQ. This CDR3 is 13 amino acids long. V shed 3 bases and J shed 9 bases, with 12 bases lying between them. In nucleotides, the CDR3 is TGTGCCAGCAGCTTTTCTGGAGGAATTGAGCAGTTCTTC. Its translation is CASSFSGGIEQFF.